This T cell receptor (beta chain) was sequenced for a study of vaccination effects on CD4 cells after COVID-19 (dated by TCRdb to the early 2020s). Context from the whole study: Each participant received two doses of an mRNA SARS-CoV-2 vaccine, either BNT162b2 or mRNA-1273. The Oncomine TCR Beta short-read assay on an Illumina iSeq 100 was used to sequence cultures from other donors in the study. The study compared SARS-CoV-2 spike-specific CD4+ TCR repertoires before and after mRNA vaccination in COVID-19 convalescent patients and infection-naive vaccine recipients. The full study included 10 to 11 COVID-19 convalescent patients and a few SARS-CoV-2-naive healthy vaccine recipients.

Summary of the overall study and its limitations: In healthy vaccine recipients, vaccine-induced clones were almost all SARS-CoV-2 mono-reactive, with only 1 of 255 cross-reactive with common cold coronaviruses. Only a small number of convalescent patients were included, and no early post-infection timepoints were available, which limited the study. Both infection-induced and vaccine-induced clones contracted markedly at late post-vaccination timepoints, which is consistent with waning T cell responses.

To prepare the library, the immunoSEQ multiplex PCR assay was applied. DNA from the cultured and isolated CD4+ T cells underwent TCR beta CDR3 sequencing. Regarding the original processing steps: Non-productive TCR sequences were discarded, and reads were trimmed to the CDR3 region, with only CDR3s of 7 or more amino acids retained. The MANAFEST web app was used to identify antigen-specific clonotypes by comparing expansion in peptide wells with expansion in reference cultures. For clones to be considered positive, expansion at FDR<0.05 versus reference and all other wells, an odds ratio above 5, and a frequency above 0.1% in two replicate wells were required. A clonotype was called cross-reactive if it was significantly expanded both in SARS-CoV-2 spike wells and in at least one common cold coronavirus spike condition. CDR3 similarity was assessed by Levenshtein distance with the stringdist R package, and unrooted trees were built with ape in R 3.6.1. This is the immuneACCESS table as TCRdb keeps it, with only in-frame sequences that have V and J called. A part of the clones is gone; compared with another copy, unresolved V genes explain less than half, and the rest is unexplained. That table is the source of V, J and clone size, and D and trimming were worked out from the DNA. The sample profile shows about 41,000 clones; 77% of them were found once. Approximately 2.9% of the sample lies in the top ten.

This clone occurred a few times. Its antigen is not yet known. Base qualities are not provided; no much larger clone lies one nucleotide away. In the ViraFEST assay, PBMC were stimulated with viral peptide pools, and antigen-specific CD4+ T cell clonotypes were then identified by expansion using TCR sequencing. After 10 to 11 days of culture, CD4+ T cells were isolated with the EasySep CD4+ T cell isolation kit. The absence of prior SARS-CoV-2 infection in healthy vaccine recipients was confirmed by negative nucleocapsid antibodies before and after vaccination. Roughly 1.9 million PBMC per well were cultured with around 9.8 ug/ml peptides in IMDM containing around 5.3% human AB serum, approximately 9.9 IU/ml IL-2 and gentamicin. On days 3 and 7, half of the culture medium was replaced with fresh IL-2-containing medium. Each peptide stimulation condition was cultured in triplicate wells unless otherwise noted. PBMC were separated from whole blood using Ficoll-Paque Plus gradient centrifugation and were then either cryopreserved at -140C or used fresh. The overlapping peptide pools covered the spike proteins of SARS-CoV-2 as well as those of the common cold coronaviruses HCoV-NL63, HCoV-OC43 and HCoV-229E. The QIAamp micro DNA kit was used to extract genomic DNA from the cultured CD4+ T cells.

From its cysteine to its phenylalanine, the CDR3 spans 15 amino acids. Only the CDR3 DNA stays, 45 bases, in frame from base 1. The trim is 1 base for V and 4 bases for J, with a gap of 12 bases between the germline ends. CDR1 and CDR2 (SGDLS, YYNGEE) derive from the germline V gene. The sequence joins TRBV9 to TRBJ2-1, with no reliable assignment of the D segment. The source was CD4+ T cells from PBMCs cultured with HCoV-NL63 spike peptides, collected before COVID-19 vaccination. The label giving this sample's cell subset or site can be read as: HCoV-NL63 spike overlapping peptide pool stimulation. The receptor was derived from a human donor who received a COVID-19 vaccine. At the DNA level, the sequence is TGTGCCAGCAGCGTATCATCAGGACCATACAATGAGCAGTTCTTC. Translation gives CASSVSSGPYNEQFF.